One sample yielded the 23 T cell receptor beta chains listed below, sequenced in a study of T cell responses to AZD1222 COVID-19 vaccine. Profiled with immunoSEQ multiplex PCR; TCRdb holds only in-frame clones, not every one. Of roughly 100,000 clones listed, roughly 88% are singletons. The sample here was peripheral blood, taken on day 0 of AZD1222 vaccination. These receptors originate from an adult in good health.

The J gene is TRBJ2-5, the V gene TRBV12-3 or TRBV12-4; 9 bases are shared with TRBD1. The CDR3 has 13 amino acids. The ends lost 4 bases at V and 3 bases at J; junction bases unmatched: 0. The CDR3 sequence: CASSWTGEETQYF. CDR3 nucleotides: TGTGCCAGCAGTTGGACAGGGGAAGAGACCCAGTACTTC.

The J gene is TRBJ2-7, the V gene TRBV21-1; TRBD2, the table's D call, lacks a check against the DNA. TRBV21-1 is a pseudogene locus. The CDR3 runs to 16 residues. CDR3 amino acids: CASSKVTSGREREQYF. Here the CDR3 DNA reads TGTGCCAGCAGCAAAGTTACTAGCGGGAGAGAACGGGAGCAGTACTTC.

This rearrangement joins TRBV6-2 or TRBV6-3 to TRBJ2-1; 9 bases align to TRBD2. CDR1 and CDR2 (germline): MNHEY, SVGEGT. V gave up 0 bases and J gave up 0 bases; unmatched junction bases: 12. This CDR3 contains 20 residues. The CDR3, as DNA: TGTGCCAGCAGTTACTCGACTAGCGGAGCCCCCTCGAGCTCCTACAATGAGCAGTTCTTC. This translates into CASSYSTSGAPSSSYNEQFF.

This chain uses TRBV25-1 with TRBJ1-2; maybe TRBD1 (6 bases). Trimming shortened V by 5 bases and J by 4 bases, and 11 bases separated the two germline ends. Germline CDR1 is MGHDK and CDR2 is SYGVNS. The CDR3 contains 13 residues. Here the CDR3 DNA reads TGTGCCAGCAGTAACGCAGGGGCCTATGGCTACACCTTC. This encodes CASSNAGAYGYTF.

The chain combines TRBV7-3 with TRBJ2-7, with TRBD1 matching 10 bases. There are 15 residues in the CDR3. CDR1 and CDR2 (germline): SGHTA, FQGTGA. The junction had 5 bases not matched to a gene; V was cut back by 1 base and J by 5 bases. CDR3 amino acids: CASSLRGTGVHEQYF. CDR3 in DNA: TGTGCCAGCAGCTTAAGAGGGACAGGGGTTCACGAGCAGTACTTC.

The chain has TRBV28 and TRBJ2-7; D is possibly TRBD2 (5 bases). Germline CDR1 reads MDHEN; CDR2 reads SYDVKM. V was pared by 3 bases and J by 4 bases, with 10 bases between. The CDR3 totals 13 residues. As DNA, the CDR3 is TGTGCCAGCAGTTTGCGGACTGCTTACGAGCAGTACTTC. It encodes CASSLRTAYEQYF. Full variable domain (rest looked up from reference TRBV28 and TRBJ2-7): DVKVTQSSRYLVKRTGEKVFLECVQDMDHENMFWYRQDPGLGLRLIYFSYDVKMKEKGDIPEGYSVSREKKERFSLILESASTNQTSMYLCASSLRTAYEQYFGPGTRLTVT.

The chain uses TRBV11-2 and TRBJ2-7; D is ambiguous. The V end lost 0 bases, the J end lost 2 bases, and 8 bases lay between the germline ends. The germline gives CDR1 SGHAT, CDR2 FQNNGV. This CDR3 spans 14 amino acids. The CDR3 nucleotides are TGTGCCAGCAGCTTAGATCAGGCAACCTACGAGCAGTACTTC. Its translation: CASSLDQATYEQYF.

The CDR3 sequence: CASSLAPGSFSYGYTF. CDR3 nucleotide sequence: TGTGCCAGCAGCTTAGCCCCTGGCAGCTTTTCCTATGGCTACACCTTC. V is TRBV7-8 and J is TRBJ1-2, with no clear D. The V gene lost 0 bases and the J gene lost 4 bases, with 15 bases spanning the gap. The CDR3 covers 16 residues. In germline, CDR1 is SGHVS, CDR2 FQNEAQ.

In the case of this clone: Mismatch with germline at one junction end may stem from a read error. The chain couples TRBV5-6 to TRBJ1-1; D unclear. The CDR3 extends over 11 amino acids. Germline loops: CDR1 SGHDT, CDR2 YYEEEE. For the CDR3, the DNA is TGTGCCAGCAGCGCAGCTTGGGAGCCCGTCTTT. As protein: CASSAAWEPVF.

The J gene is TRBJ1-5, the V gene TRBV9; tentatively, D is TRBD1 (5 bases). The V gene's germline CDR1 is SGDLS and CDR2 YYNGEE. The ends were cut back, 1 base at V and 4 bases at J, with 9 bases in the middle. The CDR3 length is 14 residues. The CDR3 region has the DNA TGTGCCAGCAGCGTATGGGGGGGTAATCAGCCCCAGCATTTT. Translation gives CASSVWGGNQPQHF.

The rearrangement joins TRBV4-3 to TRBJ2-1; TRBD1 might be the D (6 bases). The CDR3 covers 16 residues. Trimming shortened V by 5 bases and J by 5 bases, and 19 bases separated the two germline ends. CDR1 and CDR2 (germline): LGHNA, YSLEER. The DNA for the CDR3 is TGCGCCAGCAGCGTCTCCCGGGACACTCGAGACAATGAGCAGTTCTTC. This codes for CASSVSRDTRDNEQFF.

The chain couples TRBV6-1 to TRBJ2-1, with 8 positions matching TRBD1. Germline lookup yields CDR1 MNHNS and CDR2 SASEGT. This CDR3 has 19 amino acids. The J segment lost 0 bases and the V segment lost 4 bases, leaving 14 bases of the junction unmatched. The CDR3 DNA sequence: TGTGCCAGCAGTGGGTCCGACAGGGGACTCATAAGCTCCTACAATGAGCAGTTCTTC. Translation gives CASSGSDRGLISSYNEQFF.

As to this clone: At one of its ends the junction is not consistent with the germline gene, which may arise from a read error. The gene calls are TRBV7-7 and TRBJ2-3; D unresolved. CDR3 length equals 13 residues. Germline values: CDR1 SSHAT, CDR2 FNYEAQ (reference sequence). This chain's CDR3 is CASSLGSTDTQYF. CDR3 coding DNA: TGTGCTAGCAGCCTTGGGAGCACAGATACGCAGTATTTT.

J is TRBJ2-5 and V is TRBV28; 7 nucleotides line up with TRBD1. CDR3 length: 13 amino acids. Germline CDR1 MDHEN, CDR2 SYDVKM. J lost 4 bases, V lost 10 bases, and 9 bases had no gene match. CDR3 DNA: TGTGCCACCCAGGGGGTCCGCGGAGAGACCCAGTACTTC. It specifies CATQGVRGETQYF.

This chain joins TRBV28 and TRBJ2-3; no clear D gene. The CDR3 spans 18 residues. The germline V gene encodes CDR1 MDHEN and CDR2 SYDVKM. V dropped 3 bases and J dropped 3 bases, with 22 bases sitting between them. CDR3 sequence: CASSFPPLKIGRTDTQYF. Written as DNA, the CDR3 is TGTGCCAGCAGTTTCCCCCCCCTCAAGATCGGTAGAACAGATACGCAGTATTTT.

The chain has TRBV6-5 and TRBJ2-7; D is unclear. V shed 7 bases and J shed 5 bases, with 18 bases lying between them. Germline CDR1 and CDR2: MNHEY and SVGAGI. This CDR3 comprises 14 residues. CDR3 amino acids: CASTRVIPTDEQYF. The CDR3 nucleotides are TGTGCCAGCACTAGAGTCATCCCGACCGACGAGCAGTACTTC.

V is TRBV13 and J is TRBJ2-7; D may be TRBD1 (5 bases). Per germline, CDR1 PRHDT and CDR2 FYEKMQ (reference sequence). The V gene lost 5 bases and the J gene lost 1 base, with 12 bases spanning the gap. This CDR3 is built from 14 residues. This CDR3 reads CASSPGQGSYEQYF. The CDR3 DNA reads as TGTGCCAGCAGCCCTGGCCAGGGTTCCTACGAGCAGTACTTC.

CDR3 in DNA: TGTGCCAGCATCAAGCGCGGGCGACAGGGGGGAGAGAGTGAAAAACTGTTTTTT. This gives the protein CASIKRGRQGGESEKLFF. The V call is TRBV5-6, the J call TRBJ1-4, with 9 nucleotides matching TRBD1. Looked up from germline, CDR1 is SGHDT and CDR2 is YYEEEE. CDR3 length equals 18 residues. Trimming took 6 bases from V and 7 from J; bases not matched to a gene: 19.

This clone appeared once. The chain is built from TRBV2 and TRBJ2-7; D is uncertain. The CDR3 loop spans 12 amino acids. V was shortened by 0 bases and J by 7 bases, with 7 bases between the two germline ends. Germline-derived CDR1 and CDR2 are SNHLY and FYNNEI. In nucleotides, the CDR3 is TGTGCCAGCAGTGAAGCTTCGCGGGAGCAGTACTTC. The encoded protein is CASSEASREQYF.

The chain recombines TRBV4-3 with TRBJ1-2, with D unresolved. This CDR3 comprises 14 residues. V lost 1 base and J 4 bases, leaving 10 bases between the germline ends. Germline CDR1 is LGHNA and CDR2 is YSLEER. The CDR3 DNA follows: TGCGCCAGCAGCCAAGGAGGCAGACCCTATGGCTACACCTTC. Protein sequence: CASSQGGRPYGYTF.

This chain links TRBV24-1 with TRBJ2-1; TRBD2 is a possible D gene (5 bases). V shed 0 bases and J shed 0 bases, with 8 bases lying between them. This CDR3 is built from 16 residues. Germline V CDR1 and CDR2: KGHDR, SFDVKD. DNA of the CDR3: TGTGCCACCAGTGATTTGCGTGGGAGCTCCTACAATGAGCAGTTCTTC. Translation: CATSDLRGSSYNEQFF.

The CDR3 sequence is CASSYQGKWNYGYTF. The CDR3, as DNA: TGTGCCAGCAGTTACCAGGGTAAATGGAACTATGGCTACACCTTC. This chain joins TRBV6-5 and TRBJ1-2; TRBD1 might be the D (5 bases). Trimming took 2 bases from V and 2 from J, leaving 12 bases between them. This CDR3 is 15 amino acids long. The germline V gene has CDR1 MNHEY and CDR2 SVGAGI.

There are a few counts of this clone. This chain joins TRBV9 and TRBJ1-5, with 10 positions matching TRBD1. Germline V gene sequence: CDR1 SGDLS, CDR2 YYNGEE. V shed 3 bases, J shed 5 bases, and the junction held 5 bases outside the gene matches. The CDR3 is 15 amino acids. The CDR3 loop is CASSATGGTDQPQHF. DNA for the CDR3: TGTGCCAGCAGCGCGACAGGGGGCACGGATCAGCCCCAGCATTTT.